These 19 T cell receptor beta chains were all obtained from the same sample, sequenced in a study of T cell repertoires in cytomegalovirus infection. Their antigens remain unidentified. TCRdb re-called the reads with MiXCR, one entry per CDR3 protein. The top ten clones hold 45% to 65% of a sample with 100,000 to 150,000 distinct CDR3 sequences, 32% of them seen once. Sequenced here: CD8+ T cells from cultured PBMCs, sampled from culture after CMV antigen stimulation. The origin of the receptors is a human donor in good health (CMV status not recorded). Some clones in this sample may be carry-over from other donors' samples.

At least ten counts were recorded for this clonotype. The CDR3, as DNA: TGTGCCAGTAGTAAAAACAGGGTTAATCAGCCCCAGCATTTT. Its translation: CASSKNRVNQPQHF. The rearrangement uses TRBV19 and TRBJ1-5; D is possibly TRBD1 (6 bases). Germline V lookup: CDR1 LNHDA, CDR2 SQIVND (reference sequence). There are 14 residues in the CDR3. V was shortened by 4 bases and J by 4 bases, with 11 bases between the two germline ends.

The chain combines TRBV6-2 or TRBV6-3 with TRBJ2-5; no clear D. This CDR3 has 14 amino acids. Trimming stripped 0 bases from V and 2 bases from J, with 7 bases between. In germline, CDR1 is MNHEY, CDR2 SVGEGT. In DNA form, the CDR3 reads TGTGCCAGCAGTTACTCGAACAGACAAGAGACCCAGTACTTC. Amino acid sequence: CASSYSNRQETQYF.

This rearrangement joins TRBV5-8 to TRBJ1-2; TRBD1 agrees at 7 bases. V dropped 2 bases and J dropped 4; count of bases not matched to a gene: 8. CDR3 size: 15 residues. CDR1 and CDR2 from the germline V gene are SGHTS and YDEGEE. The DNA for the CDR3 is TGTGCCAGCAGCTTTAACGACAGGGAGGTCTATGGCTACACCTTC. Translated, it gives CASSFNDREVYGYTF.

The genes are TRBV15 and TRBJ2-1; 10 positions agree with TRBD2. The trim removed 4 bases at V and 0 bases at J, leaving 3 bases unmatched. This CDR3 is built from 16 residues. CDR1 is LNHNV and CDR2 is YYDKDF in the germline V gene (reference sequence). CDR3 in DNA: TGTGCCACCAGCACCACTAGCGGGGTCTCCTACAATGAGCAGTTCTTC. Translated, it gives CATSTTSGVSYNEQFF.

As DNA, the CDR3 is TGCGCCAGCAGCCAAGTTGGGACAGGGGGGTATGGCTACACCTTC. Translation: CASSQVGTGGYGYTF. V is TRBV4-1 and J is TRBJ1-2, with 11 bases lining up with TRBD1. The length of the CDR3 is 15 residues. The germline CDR1 and CDR2 sequences are MGHRA and YSYEKL. Unmatched junction bases numbered 3, after V lost 1 base and J lost 5 bases.

This clonotype has just a few counts. The rearrangement links TRBV3-1 to TRBJ2-1, with 10 bases that match TRBD2. This CDR3 is 18 amino acids long. Germline CDR1 LGHDT, CDR2 YNNKEL (reference sequence). V shed 6 bases and J 0 bases; nucleotides not matched to a gene: 11. CDR3 bases: TGTGCCAGCAGACCTACTAGCGGGGCGTTAAGCTCCTACAATGAGCAGTTCTTC. Protein: CASRPTSGALSSYNEQFF.

The chain links TRBV3-1 to TRBJ2-1; TRBD2 is a possible D gene (5 bases). Looked up from germline, CDR1 is LGHDT and CDR2 is YNNKEL (reference sequence). V gave up 1 base and J gave up 9 bases, with 16 bases separating them. This CDR3 has 15 amino acids. The CDR3 loop is CASSQVATLMSEQFF. CDR3 nucleotides: TGTGCCAGCAGCCAAGTAGCGACCTTAATGAGTGAGCAGTTCTTC.

This clonotype was seen a few times. This chain joins TRBV7-6 and TRBJ2-2; tentative D call: TRBD1 (6 bases). The CDR3 runs 15 residues. V was shortened by 5 bases and J by 7 bases, with 17 bases between the two germline ends. Germline values: CDR1 SGHVS, CDR2 FNYEAQ. CDR3 sequence reads: CASSHLITGIGELFF. The CDR3, as DNA: TGTGCCAGCAGCCACCTAATAACAGGGATCGGGGAGCTGTTTTTT.

The chain uses TRBV7-4 and TRBJ2-5, with D unresolved. Germline-derived CDR1 and CDR2 are SGHVT and SQSDAQ. The CDR3 is 13 residues long. With 2 bases removed from V and 2 bases from J, the gap between germline ends came to 6 bases. DNA of the CDR3: TGTGCCAGCAGCTTACTGGGGCAAGAGACCCAGTACTTC. Amino acid sequence: CASSLLGQETQYF.

The chain couples TRBV3-1 to TRBJ2-7; no reliable D call. CDR1 and CDR2 from the germline V gene are LGHDT and YNNKEL (reference sequence). The CDR3 covers 14 residues. V dropped 5 bases and J dropped 3 bases, with 14 bases sitting between them. Written as DNA, the CDR3 is TGTGCCAGCAGCTCGCTCCTCCTGAGCTACGAGCAGTACTTC. Protein sequence: CASSSLLLSYEQYF.

This clonotype has only one observation. The genes are TRBV2 and TRBJ1-5; the D is unclear. V dropped 4 bases and J dropped 6 bases, with 13 bases sitting between them. CDR3 length: 14 amino acids. Germline CDR1 reads SNHLY; CDR2 reads FYNNEI. CDR3 sequence (DNA): TGTGCCAGCAGTGCCGACGTCGGTTTTCAGCCCCAGCATTTT. It is translated as CASSADVGFQPQHF.

The chain joins TRBV7-9 to TRBJ2-3; D may match TRBD1 or TRBD2 (6 bases each). Per the germline V gene, CDR1 is SEHNR and CDR2 is FQNEAQ (reference sequence). The CDR3 spans 15 residues. Trimming removed 5 bases at V and 2 bases at J, with 14 bases between. The DNA of the CDR3 is TGTGCCAGCAGCCCGGTCGGGGGCATCACAGATACGCAGTATTTT. As protein: CASSPVGGITDTQYF.

The chain recombines TRBV10-3 with TRBJ1-1; D perhaps matches TRBD1 (6 bases). V gave up 6 bases and J gave up 0 bases, with 14 bases separating them. There are 15 residues in the CDR3. Germline V gene sequence: CDR1 ENHRY, CDR2 SYGVKD. DNA for the CDR3: TGTGCCATCAGGGGAGGAGGGGGAGTGAACACTGAAGCTTTCTTT. This codes for CAIRGGGGVNTEAFF.

The rearrangement links TRBV3-1 to TRBJ2-5; possible D gene TRBD2, 5 bases. Germline values: CDR1 LGHDT, CDR2 YNNKEL (reference sequence). Trimming left V 0 bases short and J 5 bases short, with 19 bases between. CDR3 size: 17 residues. CDR3 region: CASSQDAARKPGETQYF. CDR3 coding DNA: TGTGCCAGCAGCCAAGATGCCGCGAGGAAGCCGGGGGAGACCCAGTACTTC.

This clonotype was seen repeatedly, ten times or more. The rearrangement links TRBV6-1 to TRBJ2-7; tentative D call: TRBD1 (5 bases). CDR3 length: 14 amino acids. V was trimmed by 8 bases and J by 2 bases, leaving 16 bases between them. CDR1 is MNHNS and CDR2 is SASEGT in the germline V gene. The CDR3 protein is CASLTSTGTYEQYF. The CDR3 DNA reads TGTGCCAGCCTTACGTCAACAGGAACCTACGAGCAGTACTTC.

The chain links TRBV11-2 to TRBJ1-5; D gene uncertain. CDR1 and CDR2 (germline): SGHAT, FQNNGV. V gave up 5 bases and J gave up 0 bases, with 11 bases separating them. This CDR3 has 15 residues. The CDR3 here is CASSPEINSNQPQHF. For the CDR3, the DNA is TGTGCCAGCAGCCCGGAGATTAATAGCAATCAGCCCCAGCATTTT. The entire variable domain, with the rest obtained from reference TRBV11-2 and TRBJ1-5, is as follows: EAGVAQSPRYKIIEKRQSVAFWCNPISGHATLYWYQQILGQGPKLLIQFQNNGVVDDSQLPKDRFSAERLKGVDSTLKIQPAKLEDSAVYLCASSPEINSNQPQHFGDGTRLSIL.

This clonotype has more than one count but fewer than ten. The rearrangement uses TRBV28 and TRBJ1-3; D is unclear. V lost 2 bases to trimming and J lost 2 bases, with 10 bases between them. Germline V gene data show CDR1 as MDHEN and CDR2 as SYDVKM. CDR3 length: 15 amino acids. CDR3 loop: CASSLEWLPGNTIYF. In nucleotides, the CDR3 is TGTGCCAGCAGTTTAGAATGGCTACCTGGAAACACCATATATTTT.

The chain employs TRBV20-1 and TRBJ2-2; a possible D gene is TRBD2 (5 bases). The CDR3 is 18 amino acids. Germline V lookup: CDR1 DFQATT, CDR2 SNEGSKA (reference sequence). V was trimmed by 2 bases and J by 2 bases, leaving 21 bases between them. CDR3 in DNA: TGCAGTGCTAGATTCCCGGACTCGGAACGGTTCAACACCGGGGAGCTGTTTTTT. It yields the protein CSARFPDSERFNTGELFF.

This sequence joins TRBV4-1 and TRBJ2-5; a weak D match, TRBD2 (6 bases). CDR1 is MGHRA, CDR2 YSYEKL, per germline. Trimming cost V 4 bases and J 7 bases, with 13 bases left between them. This CDR3 is 13 amino acids long. The CDR3, as DNA: TGCGCCAGCAGCCCTCCGGGGGAGGCGACCCAGTACTTC. Protein product: CASSPPGEATQYF.